A single sample is the source of the 29 T cell receptor beta chains below, sequenced in a study of PD-1 blockade in mismatch repair-deficient tumors. The protocol was immunoSEQ multiplex PCR, while the TCRdb copy is restricted to in-frame clones and leaves out a portion. In the table there are approximately 37,000 clones, 85% of which are singletons. The sequenced sample was peripheral blood, obtained around 75 weeks after starting pembrolizumab. These receptors all stem from an adult with mismatch repair-deficient cancer.

The gene calls are TRBV6-1 and TRBJ2-3; 7 bases fit TRBD2. V was clipped by 7 bases and J by 6 bases; unmatched bases: 7. This CDR3 is built from 13 residues. Germline V CDR1 and CDR2: MNHNS, SASEGT. CDR3 in DNA: TGTGCCAGCATTGGGGGAGGGTTGGATACGCAGTATTTT. It yields the protein CASIGGGLDTQYF.

The chain recombines TRBV4-2 with TRBJ1-1; D uncertain. V lost 5 bases to trimming and J lost 0 bases, with 13 bases between them. The germline V gene encodes CDR1 LGHNA and CDR2 YNFKEQ. The CDR3 has 15 residues. CDR3 residues: CASSNAGPLNTEAFF. The CDR3 region has the DNA TGTGCCAGCAGCAATGCCGGACCCCTGAACACTGAAGCTTTCTTT.

In this sample, this clone turned up once. The chain has TRBV19 and TRBJ2-4, with D tentatively TRBD1 or TRBD2 (5 bases each). V lost 5 bases to trimming and J lost 6 bases, with 14 bases between them. CDR1 is LNHDA and CDR2 is SQIVND in the germline V gene (reference sequence). The CDR3 runs to 14 residues. The CDR3 DNA is TGTGCCAGTAGTGTTACGCCTGGGGGAAACATTCAGTACTTC. This encodes CASSVTPGGNIQYF.

V is TRBV10-1 and J is TRBJ1-2; D unresolved. The germline V gene has CDR1 WNHNN and CDR2 SYGVQD (reference sequence). The length of the CDR3 is 14 residues. Trimming took 2 bases from V and 4 from J, leaving 11 bases between them. The DNA of the CDR3 is TGCGCCAGCAGTGAGGGCGCGGTGCCCTATGGCTACACCTTC. Protein product: CASSEGAVPYGYTF.

CDR3 sequence reads: CASSRQGGSNEQFF. The DNA of the CDR3 is TGTGCCAGCAGTCGACAGGGAGGGTCCAATGAGCAGTTCTTC. The chain carries TRBV6-5 and TRBJ2-1, with D perhaps assigned TRBD1 or TRBD2 (7 bases each). Germline assignment: CDR1 MNHEY and CDR2 SVGAGI. CDR3 size: 14 residues. V was trimmed by 5 bases and J by 6 bases, leaving 14 bases between them.

The J gene is TRBJ2-7, the V gene TRBV5-5; D unclear. Germline V CDR1 and CDR2: SGHKS, YYEKEE (reference sequence). This CDR3 region has 16 residues. V gave up 0 bases and J gave up 0 bases, with 13 bases separating them. CDR3 region: CASSLDYPESSYEQYF. For the CDR3, the DNA is TGTGCCAGCAGCTTGGACTACCCCGAGAGCTCCTACGAGCAGTACTTC.

This rearrangement joins TRBV10-3 to TRBJ1-2; TRBD1 might be the D (6 bases). V lost 0 bases and J lost 2, with 10 bases in between. CDR1 is ENHRY and CDR2 is SYGVKD in the germline V gene. The CDR3 length is 15 residues. CDR3 region: CAISESGGLNYGYTF. In nucleotides, the CDR3 is TGTGCCATCAGTGAGTCGGGGGGCCTAAACTATGGCTACACCTTC.

This chain links TRBV7-6 with TRBJ2-1; 15 bases fit TRBD2. The germline CDR1 and CDR2 sequences are SGHVS and FNYEAQ. The CDR3 is 17 residues long. The trim removed 1 base at V and 10 bases at J, leaving 8 bases unmatched. The CDR3: CASSLGTSGRGNEEQFF. CDR3 sequence (DNA): TGTGCCAGCAGCTTAGGGACTAGCGGGAGGGGGAACGAAGAGCAGTTCTTC.

The V and J genes are TRBV5-1 and TRBJ2-7, with D uncertain. V was trimmed by 5 bases and J by 3 bases, leaving 18 bases between them. CDR1 SGHRS and CDR2 YFSETQ come from the germline V gene. There are 15 residues in the CDR3. The CDR3 here is CASSPGRNQVYEQYF. CDR3 sequence (DNA): TGCGCCAGCAGTCCTGGACGGAATCAAGTCTACGAGCAGTACTTC.

This clone was detected only a few times. This chain uses TRBV10-1 with TRBJ2-2; 9 nucleotides agree with TRBD1. CDR3 size: 14 residues. The germline V gene has CDR1 WNHNN and CDR2 SYGVQD (reference sequence). V gave up 6 bases and J gave up 5 bases; unmatched junction bases: 4. Here the CDR3 reads CASRGTGKTGELFF. For the CDR3, the DNA is TGCGCCAGCAGGGGGACAGGGAAAACCGGGGAGCTGTTTTTT.

The chain employs TRBV2 and TRBJ2-5, with D possibly TRBD1 on 5 matching bases. Germline CDR1 and CDR2: SNHLY and FYNNEI. V gave up 3 bases and J gave up 5 bases, with 7 bases separating them. The CDR3 is made up of 12 amino acids. This chain's CDR3 is CASSDRDETQYF. The DNA of the CDR3 is TGTGCCAGCAGTGACAGGGATGAGACCCAGTACTTC. The full variable domain, rest sourced from reference TRBV2 and TRBJ2-5, is EPEVTQTPSHQVTQMGQEVILRCVPISNHLYFYWYRQILGQKVEFLVSFYNNEISEKSEIFDDQFSVERPDGSNFTLKIRSTKLEDSAMYFCASSDRDETQYFGPGTRLLVL.

The chain links TRBV7-2 to TRBJ2-7, with D perhaps matching TRBD1 or TRBD2 (5 bases each). V was pared by 0 bases and J by 0 bases, with 9 bases between. This CDR3 has 15 residues. Germline values: CDR1 SGHTA, CDR2 FQGNSA. CDR3 amino acids: CASSLAGTDSYEQYF. In DNA form, the CDR3 reads TGTGCCAGCAGCTTAGCCGGGACCGACTCCTACGAGCAGTACTTC.

This clone was counted a few times. The rearrangement links TRBV19 to TRBJ2-1; no definite D call. Germline loops: CDR1 LNHDA, CDR2 SQIVND (reference sequence). Trimming left V 1 base short and J 0 bases short, with 7 bases between. The CDR3 has 15 amino acids. The DNA for the CDR3 is TGTGCCAGTAGTATAGCCCCGAGCTCCTACAATGAGCAGTTCTTC. It codes for CASSIAPSSYNEQFF. Combining the CDR3 with reference TRBV19 and TRBJ2-1 gives the whole variable domain DGGITQSPKYLFRKEGQNVTLSCEQNLNHDAMYWYRQDPGQGLRLIYYSQIVNDFQKGDIAEGYSVSREKKESFPLTVTSAQKNPTAFYLCASSIAPSSYNEQFFGPGTRLTVL.

The gene calls are TRBV18 and TRBJ2-7, with 10 nucleotides matching TRBD2. This CDR3 region has 16 residues. Trimming took 2 bases from V and 3 from J; bases not matched to a gene: 7. From germline, CDR1 is KGHSH and CDR2 LQKENI. CDR3: CASSPSLAGDLYEQYF. The CDR3, as DNA: TGTGCCAGCTCACCATCCCTAGCGGGAGACCTCTACGAGCAGTACTTC.

The J gene is TRBJ1-2, the V gene TRBV4-3; possible D gene TRBD1, 6 bases. Germline loops: CDR1 LGHNA, CDR2 YSLEER. The CDR3 runs to 13 residues. Between the trimmed V and J ends, which lost 2 bases and 7 bases, there was a span of 11 bases. The DNA for the CDR3 is TGCGCCAGCAGCCAAACGGGGGCAGGTGGCTACACCTTC. Protein: CASSQTGAGGYTF.

The CDR3 protein is CASSLFPSSYNEQFF. The CDR3 DNA reads TGTGCCAGCAGCTTATTTCCGAGCTCCTACAATGAGCAGTTCTTC. The rearrangement links TRBV7-2 to TRBJ2-1, with no clear D. Germline V gives CDR1 SGHTA, CDR2 FQGNSA. The CDR3 covers 15 residues. Trimming took 2 bases from V and 0 from J, leaving 8 bases between them. Looking up the rest from reference TRBV7-2 and TRBJ2-1 gives the full variable domain: GAGVSQSPSNKVTEKGKDVELRCDPISGHTALYWYRQSLGQGLEFLIYFQGNSAPDKSGLPSDRFSAERTGGSVSTLTIQRTQQEDSAVYLCASSLFPSSYNEQFFGPGTRLTVL.

The CDR3 DNA follows: TGCAGCGTAGGGCACAGTAACTCCTACGAGCAGTACTTC. This codes for CSVGHSNSYEQYF. This chain uses TRBV29-1 with TRBJ2-7; D unresolved. The germline V and J ends were trimmed by 6 bases and 0 bases, with 12 bases remaining between them. This CDR3 is 13 amino acids long. Germline CDR1 SQVTM, CDR2 ANQGSEA.

Here the CDR3 DNA reads TGTGCCAGCAGCCCCCGGACGCCTACAATCTACAATGAGCAGTTCTTC. Translated, it gives CASSPRTPTIYNEQFF. This sequence joins TRBV7-9 and TRBJ2-1; the D is unclear. Germline lookup yields CDR1 SEHNR and CDR2 FQNEAQ (reference sequence). Between the trimmed V and J ends, which lost 5 bases and 3 bases, there was a span of 17 bases. The CDR3 has 16 residues.

The V and J genes are TRBV7-9 and TRBJ1-5; 9 positions match TRBD1. This CDR3 contains 16 residues. The trim removed 5 bases at V and 5 bases at J, leaving 10 bases unmatched. Germline V gene data show CDR1 as SEHNR and CDR2 as FQNEAQ (reference sequence). In DNA, the CDR3 is TGTGCCAGCAGCCCTCTCCCGGGACAGGGCGATCAGCCCCAGCATTTT. It translates to CASSPLPGQGDQPQHF.

This chain connects TRBV7-9 to TRBJ1-1, with D perhaps TRBD1 (5 bases). V was shortened by 5 bases and J by 3 bases, with 25 bases between the two germline ends. The length of the CDR3 is 18 residues. Germline values: CDR1 SEHNR, CDR2 FQNEAQ (reference sequence). The CDR3 region is CASSAPGTGAFMDTEAFF. Written as DNA, the CDR3 is TGTGCCAGCAGCGCACCCGGGACCGGGGCTTTTATGGACACTGAAGCTTTCTTT.

V gene TRBV19 combines with J gene TRBJ1-5; D gene unclear. The V and J ends lost 1 base and 3 bases respectively, with 13 bases between them. Per the germline V gene, CDR1 is LNHDA and CDR2 is SQIVND (reference sequence). The CDR3 is 16 residues long. The CDR3 spells CASSIVAGRYNQPQHF. The CDR3 bases are TGTGCCAGTAGTATAGTGGCAGGACGATACAATCAGCCCCAGCATTTT.

The genes are TRBV5-1 and TRBJ2-1, with D tentatively TRBD1 (5 bases). The V end lost 4 bases, the J end lost 5 bases, and 13 bases lay between the germline ends. Germline-derived CDR1 and CDR2 are SGHRS and YFSETQ. The CDR3 spans 14 residues. The CDR3 bases are TGCGCCAGCAGCCGGACATATTCCCACAATGAGCAGTTCTTC. It is translated as CASSRTYSHNEQFF.

The chain links TRBV19 to TRBJ2-7, with no clear D. CDR1 is LNHDA and CDR2 is SQIVND in the germline V gene (reference sequence). CDR3 length equals 14 residues. The V and J ends lost 3 bases and 5 bases respectively, with 14 bases between them. CDR3 nucleotide sequence: TGTGCCAGTAGTATTAAGAAAACTTCCGACGAGCAGTACTTC. Its protein is CASSIKKTSDEQYF.

The chain carries TRBV6-5 and TRBJ1-5; 8 nucleotides match TRBD1. The V gene's germline CDR1 is MNHEY and CDR2 SVGAGI. V lost 5 bases to trimming and J lost 5 bases; unmatched junction nucleotides: 2. CDR3 length equals 13 residues. The CDR3 loop reads CASSLDRDQPQHF. Here the CDR3 DNA reads TGTGCCAGCAGTCTGGACAGGGATCAGCCCCAGCATTTT.

The rearrangement joins TRBV14 to TRBJ2-2; possibly TRBD1 for D (6 bases). V lost 1 base and J lost 4, with 19 bases in between. The CDR3 totals 18 residues. Germline V lookup: CDR1 SGHDN, CDR2 FVKESK. CDR3 nucleotide sequence: TGTGCCAGCAGCCAAGGGGGGCCCCGGGTCGATACCACCGGGGAGCTGTTTTTT. It specifies CASSQGGPRVDTTGELFF. Looking up the rest from reference TRBV14 and TRBJ2-2 gives the full variable domain: EAGVTQFPSHSVIEKGQTVTLRCDPISGHDNLYWYRRVMGKEIKFLLHFVKESKQDESGMPNNRFLAERTGGTYSTLKVQPAELEDSGVYFCASSQGGPRVDTTGELFFGEGSRLTVL.

The chain employs TRBV10-3 and TRBJ2-7, with 13 bases lining up with TRBD2. The CDR3 is made up of 18 amino acids. Germline lookup yields CDR1 ENHRY and CDR2 SYGVKD. J gave up 3 bases and V 6 bases, and 14 bases lay outside the gene matches. In nucleotides, the CDR3 is TGTGCCATCAGGCCCGGGACTAGCGGGACCATGTATGACTACGAGCAGTACTTC. Encoded protein: CAIRPGTSGTMYDYEQYF.

The rearrangement links TRBV7-2 to TRBJ2-5; no definite D call. Germline lookup yields CDR1 SGHTA and CDR2 FQGNSA. CDR3 size: 13 residues. The germline V and J ends were trimmed by 3 bases and 2 bases, with 7 bases remaining between them. The CDR3 protein is CASSLTRQETQYF. CDR3 DNA sequence: TGTGCCAGCAGCTTGACGAGGCAAGAGACCCAGTACTTC.

J is TRBJ1-1 and V is TRBV9; D may be TRBD1 (5 bases). This CDR3 is 15 amino acids long. Germline CDR1 and CDR2: SGDLS and YYNGEE. V gave up 4 bases and J gave up 3 bases, with 16 bases separating them. CDR3 sequence: CASSLGEGMYTEAFF. DNA for the CDR3: TGTGCCAGCAGCTTAGGGGAGGGTATGTACACTGAAGCTTTCTTT. Looking up the rest from reference TRBV9 and TRBJ1-1 gives the full variable domain: DSGVTQTPKHLITATGQRVTLRCSPRSGDLSVYWYQQSLDQGLQFLIQYYNGEERAKGNILERFSAQQFPDLHSELNLSSLELGDSALYFCASSLGEGMYTEAFFGQGTRLTVV.

This clone has a single count. This rearrangement joins TRBV7-8 to TRBJ2-7, with 11 bases matching TRBD2. Germline trimming cut 2 bases from V and 2 bases from J; bases unmatched to any gene: 14. Per germline, CDR1 SGHVS and CDR2 FQNEAQ. The CDR3 extends over 19 amino acids. The CDR3: CASSLRKHLQTSGTYEQYF. In DNA form, the CDR3 reads TGTGCCAGCAGCTTACGTAAACACCTCCAGACTAGCGGGACCTACGAGCAGTACTTC.